This T cell receptor beta chain was retrieved from a study of blood T cell repertoires in COVID-19. Study context: COVID-19 samples, acute and convalescent, were from the United States, Italy and Spain.

Some clones are missing from TCRdb's copy, which holds only in-frame ones; the method was immunoSEQ multiplex PCR. The profile shows about 110,000 clones, 83% of them singletons. This CDR3 region has 14 residues. Germline values: CDR1 KGHSH, CDR2 LQKENI. Trimming stripped 0 bases from V and 4 bases from J, with 8 bases between. The chain is built from TRBV18 and TRBJ2-3; unclear D gene. The source of this sequence is a woman aged 60-75 years with acute or convalescent COVID-19. Sequencing was carried out using peripheral blood. The CDR3 loop reads CASSPPVGADTQYF. The DNA of the CDR3 is TGTGCCAGCTCACCACCGGTGGGCGCAGATACGCAGTATTTT.